This is a list of T cell receptor beta chains from one sample in a study of blood T cell repertoires in COVID-19. Measured with immunoSEQ multiplex PCR; TCRdb has only the in-frame clones, and not every one. The sample lists some 100,000 clones; about 89% were seen once. Sequenced: peripheral blood. Source of these receptors: a human donor with active COVID-19. The donor label of this sample is uncertain. Each CDR3 is given with its conserved first and last residue. A D gene is named only where the DNA matches it firmly. Expanded clones get a size class; other rows say once, few or many, or leave the size out.

-	TRBV7-6	-	TRBJ1-1	TGTGCCAGCAGCTCCCCGGCGGGGAACACTGAAGCTTTCTTT	CASSSPAGNTEAFF
-	TRBV7-6	-	TRBJ2-5	TGTGCCAGCAGCCCCGACTTTTACGGGGCCCAGTACTTC	CASSPDFYGAQYF
-	TRBV19	TRBD1	TRBJ2-7	TGTGCCAGTAGCATCGGACAGGGGGATGAGCAGTACTTC	CASSIGQGDEQYF
few	TRBV6-1	TRBD1	TRBJ2-3	TGTGCCAGCAGTGACGGGACAGGGGCAGATACGCAGTATTTT	CASSDGTGADTQYF
-	TRBV2	-	TRBJ1-1	TGTGCCAGCACTGCGAGCCTTGGGAACACTGAAGCTTTCTTT	CASTASLGNTEAFF
few	TRBV7-9	TRBD1	TRBJ2-7	TGTGCCAGCAGCAAGGGGGACAGCTACGAGCAGTACTTC	CASSKGDSYEQYF
-	TRBV19	-	TRBJ2-1	TGTGCCAGTAGCCCCCAGGGGCCCTACAATGAGCAGTTCTTC	CASSPQGPYNEQFF
-	TRBV5-1	TRBD1	TRBJ2-1	TGCGCCAGCAGCAACCCTTCAGGGGGCAATGAGCAGTTCTTC	CASSNPSGGNEQFF
once	TRBV7-9	-	TRBJ1-1	TGTGCCAGCAGCTTAGTTTCCAGCCCGGGCACTGAAGCTTTCTTT	CASSLVSSPGTEAFF
few	TRBV24-1	TRBD1	TRBJ1-2	TGTGCCACCAGTGACGCAGGGGGAGGAGGCTACACCTTC	CATSDAGGGGYTF
-	TRBV2	-	TRBJ2-1	TGTGCCAGCAGTAGACTAGGCCTCAATGAGCAGTTCTTC	CASSRLGLNEQFF
-	TRBV5-1	TRBD2	TRBJ2-7	TGCGCCAGCAGCTCTACTAGCGGGGGGGCCTACGAGCAGTACTTC	CASSSTSGGAYEQYF
-	TRBV15	-	TRBJ2-5	TGTGCCACCAGCAAGGAGACAGAAGAGACCCAGTACTTC	CATSKETEETQYF
once	TRBV5-1	-	TRBJ2-3	TGCGCCAGCAGCTCCGGGGGAGATACGCAGTATTTT	CASSSGGDTQYF
-	TRBV7-9	-	TRBJ1-1	TGTGCCAGCAGCCGAGGACAAGAGACGAACACTGAAGCTTTCTTT	CASSRGQETNTEAFF